Each of the 28 T cell receptor beta chains below was sequenced from the same sample in a study of early T cells in non-severe SARS-CoV-2 infection. TCRdb analysed the 5' RACE reads with MiXCR anew, one entry per CDR3 protein. The repertoire has about 83,000 distinct CDR3 sequences, 8.5% to 12% of them found once; the top ten carry 8% to 8.5%. The sequencing used whole blood, collected at baseline. The source is an adult who was a healthcare worker with PCR-confirmed SARS-CoV-2 infection or an uninfected control (not recorded which).

This clonotype was counted a few times. CDR3 DNA sequence: TGCGCCAGCAGCTTGGAAAGGACTAGCGGACACAATGAGCAGTTCTTC. It translates to CASSLERTSGHNEQFF. This chain links TRBV5-1 with TRBJ2-1; TRBD2 matches at 10 bases. This CDR3 spans 16 amino acids. The germline V gene encodes CDR1 SGHRS and CDR2 YFSETQ. With V trimmed by 0 bases and J by 5 bases, 5 bases remained unmatched. Variable domain in full (rest from reference TRBV5-1 and TRBJ2-1): KAGVTQTPRYLIKTRGQQVTLSCSPISGHRSVSWYQQTPGQGLQFLFEYFSETQRNKGNFPGRFSGRQFSNSRSEMNVSTLELGDSALYLCASSLERTSGHNEQFFGPGTRLTVL.

J is TRBJ2-2 and V is TRBV7-2; 8 bases match TRBD2. Germline V gives CDR1 SGHTA, CDR2 FQGNSA. V trimming: 3 bases; J trimming: 4 bases; junction bases outside the gene matches: 7. There are 16 residues in the CDR3. CDR3 amino acids: CASSFPGGVSTGELFF. The CDR3 DNA reads TGTGCCAGCAGCTTCCCGGGAGGGGTCAGCACCGGGGAGCTGTTTTTT.

This clonotype was observed a few times. This chain links TRBV5-1 with TRBJ2-7; D might be TRBD1 (6 bases). This CDR3 region has 15 residues. The germline V gene has CDR1 SGHRS and CDR2 YFSETQ. V was cut by 4 bases and J by 6 bases, with 20 bases left in between. The CDR3 nucleotides are TGCGCCAGCAGCCCAGGCAACAGGGATCTGGCCGAGCAGTACTTC. Translating it yields CASSPGNRDLAEQYF.

This clonotype was picked up one time. The rearrangement uses TRBV5-1 and TRBJ2-1; D might be TRBD1 (6 bases). The germline V gene encodes CDR1 SGHRS and CDR2 YFSETQ. The V end was cut by 5 bases, the J end by 12 bases, with 21 bases between. The CDR3 spans 14 residues. The DNA of the CDR3 is TGCGCCAGCAGAGGGGGATCAGGACCGGGACGGCAGTTCTTC. Residues: CASRGGSGPGRQFF.

The J gene is TRBJ2-7, the V gene TRBV7-9; D not resolved. CDR1 and CDR2 (germline): SEHNR, FQNEAQ (reference sequence). This CDR3 is 13 amino acids long. V was cut by 4 bases and J by 3 bases, with 10 bases left in between. CDR3: CASSSGRFYEQYF. For the CDR3, the DNA is TGTGCCAGCAGCTCGGGCAGGTTCTACGAGCAGTACTTC.

The rearrangement links TRBV28 to TRBJ2-7; 9 bases fit TRBD1. Germline V gene data show CDR1 as MDHEN and CDR2 as SYDVKM. Trimming took 7 bases from V and 0 from J; bases not matched to a gene: 7. This CDR3 comprises 15 residues. CDR3 nucleotides: TGTGCCAGCACCCCGGACAGGGGAAGCTCCTACGAGCAGTACTTC. It encodes CASTPDRGSSYEQYF.

CDR3 DNA sequence: TGTGCCAGCAGCTTAGGGGCGGCCCCAAGGTCCCAGTACTTC. Its protein is CASSLGAAPRSQYF. The chain couples TRBV7-2 to TRBJ2-5; D not resolved. With 1 base removed from V and 9 bases from J, the gap between germline ends came to 15 bases. Germline CDR1 reads SGHTA; CDR2 reads FQGNSA. The CDR3 is made up of 14 amino acids.

The chain joins TRBV7-6 to TRBJ2-5, with 9 bases lining up with TRBD2. CDR1 and CDR2 (germline): SGHVS, FNYEAQ. The CDR3 is made up of 19 amino acids. With 0 bases clipped from V and 2 bases from J, the junction kept 13 bases outside the gene matches. The CDR3 sequence is CASSLAGGSGRLAQETQYF. CDR3 DNA sequence: TGTGCCAGCAGCTTAGCGGGAGGTAGCGGGAGATTAGCGCAAGAGACCCAGTACTTC.

This chain links TRBV12-3 or TRBV12-4 with TRBJ1-3; 8 bases are a match to TRBD1. The V gene end was trimmed by 6 bases and the J gene end by 1 base; junction bases not matched to a gene: 5. The CDR3 spans 15 residues. The CDR3 reads CASRPGGSSGNTIYF. In nucleotides, the CDR3 is TGTGCCAGCAGGCCAGGGGGCAGTTCTGGAAACACCATATATTTT.

This clonotype was detected many times. The genes are TRBV5-5 and TRBJ2-3; D may be TRBD1 or TRBD2 (5 bases each). The CDR3 consists of 15 residues. From germline, CDR1 is SGHKS and CDR2 YYEKEE (reference sequence). Trimming cost V 1 base and J 4 bases, with 13 bases left between them. The CDR3 DNA reads as TGTGCCAGCAGCTTGTTCGGGGACCTCGCAGATACGCAGTATTTT. Its translation: CASSLFGDLADTQYF.

This clonotype was seen more than once but under ten times. V is TRBV18 and J is TRBJ1-6, with 9 bases fitting TRBD1. V was pared by 2 bases and J by 7 bases, with 3 bases of the junction left unmatched. This CDR3 is built from 15 residues. Germline lookup yields CDR1 KGHSH and CDR2 LQKENI. The CDR3 sequence: CASSPWTGDNSPLHF. CDR3 DNA sequence: TGTGCCAGCTCACCATGGACAGGGGACAATTCACCCCTCCACTTT. Combining the CDR3 with reference TRBV18 and TRBJ1-6 gives the whole variable domain NAGVMQNPRHLVRRRGQEARLRCSPMKGHSHVYWYRQLPEEGLKFMVYLQKENIIDESGMPKERFSAEFPKEGPSILRIQQVVRGDSAAYFCASSPWTGDNSPLHFGNGTRLTVT.

This clonotype has ten or more counts. The gene calls are TRBV28 and TRBJ2-1, with TRBD2 matching 10 bases. The CDR3 length is 16 residues. Germline V gene sequence: CDR1 MDHEN, CDR2 SYDVKM. The ends lost 2 bases at V and 4 bases at J; junction bases unmatched: 5. CDR3 residues: CASSLVAGGLYNEQFF. The CDR3, as DNA: TGTGCCAGCAGTTTAGTAGCGGGAGGCCTATACAATGAGCAGTTCTTC.

This rearrangement joins TRBV24-1 to TRBJ2-3; 9 bases are shared with TRBD2. With V trimmed by 1 base and J by 4 bases, 5 bases remained unmatched. CDR1 and CDR2 (germline): KGHDR, SFDVKD. This CDR3 is 16 amino acids long. The CDR3 loop reads CATSDFGTSRSDTQYF. CDR3 bases: TGTGCCACCAGTGATTTCGGGACTAGCCGCTCAGATACGCAGTATTTT.

There are many counts of this clonotype. This rearrangement joins TRBV28 to TRBJ2-7; the D is unclear. The CDR3 loop spans 14 amino acids. Trimming took 2 bases from V and 0 from J, leaving 8 bases between them. Germline-derived CDR1 and CDR2 are MDHEN and SYDVKM. CDR3 coding DNA: TGTGCCAGCAGTTTAGACGGAAGCTCCTACGAGCAGTACTTC. Translating it yields CASSLDGSSYEQYF.

This chain uses TRBV5-4 with TRBJ2-3; D is possibly TRBD1 or TRBD2 (5 bases each). The germline V gene encodes CDR1 SGHNT and CDR2 YYREEE (reference sequence). The CDR3 has 16 amino acids. The germline V and J ends were trimmed by 6 bases and 1 base, with 18 bases remaining between them. CDR3 region: CASNPGTSRGTDTQYF. As DNA, the CDR3 is TGTGCCAGCAACCCGGGAACCTCCAGGGGCACAGATACGCAGTATTTT. Combining the CDR3 with reference TRBV5-4 and TRBJ2-3 gives the whole variable domain ETGVTQSPTHLIKTRGQQVTLRCSSQSGHNTVSWYQQALGQGPQFIFQYYREEENGRGNFPPRFSGLQFPNYSSELNVNALELDDSALYLCASNPGTSRGTDTQYFGPGTRLTVL.

This clonotype was observed a handful of times. The chain has TRBV5-4 and TRBJ2-2; D not certain. From germline, CDR1 is SGHNT and CDR2 YYREEE (reference sequence). V dropped 2 bases and J dropped 10 bases, with 12 bases sitting between them. The CDR3 covers 13 residues. The CDR3 protein is CASSFRGRMELFF. The CDR3 coding sequence is TGTGCCAGCAGCTTTCGCGGCCGCATGGAGCTGTTTTTT. Full variable domain (outside the CDR3, taken from reference TRBV5-4 and TRBJ2-2): ETGVTQSPTHLIKTRGQQVTLRCSSQSGHNTVSWYQQALGQGPQFIFQYYREEENGRGNFPPRFSGLQFPNYSSELNVNALELDDSALYLCASSFRGRMELFFGEGSRLTVL.

Ten or more counts support this clonotype. The chain recombines TRBV12-3 or TRBV12-4 with TRBJ2-4, with 11 bases matching TRBD2. V shed 3 bases and J 0 bases; nucleotides not matched to a gene: 7. The CDR3 covers 18 residues. Here the CDR3 reads CASSFLSGRAPAKNIQYF. CDR3 bases: TGTGCCAGCAGTTTCCTTAGCGGGAGGGCCCCAGCCAAAAACATTCAGTACTTC.

This chain joins TRBV5-1 and TRBJ2-5, with D possibly being TRBD1 (5 bases). The V end was cut by 0 bases, the J end by 2 bases, with 11 bases between. From germline, CDR1 is SGHRS and CDR2 YFSETQ. The CDR3 runs 15 residues. The CDR3 here is CASSLAQGSQETQYF. In DNA form, the CDR3 reads TGCGCCAGCAGCTTGGCGCAGGGTTCACAAGAGACCCAGTACTTC.

The chain has TRBV20-1 and TRBJ1-4, with 10 bases matching TRBD1. Germline assignment: CDR1 DFQATT and CDR2 SNEGSKA (reference sequence). The CDR3 totals 13 residues. V gave up 7 bases and J gave up 7 bases; unmatched junction bases: 6. CDR3 in DNA: TGCAGTGTTCAAGACAGGGGGCCTGAAAAACTGTTTTTT. The encoded protein is CSVQDRGPEKLFF.

This clonotype showed up many times. This chain links TRBV7-8 with TRBJ2-1; 7 bases are a match to TRBD2. The CDR3 is made up of 13 amino acids. From germline, CDR1 is SGHVS and CDR2 FQNEAQ. With 3 bases clipped from V and 10 bases from J, the junction kept 6 bases outside the gene matches. The CDR3 is CASSFGEGLEQFF. The CDR3 bases are TGTGCCAGCAGCTTCGGGGAGGGACTCGAGCAGTTCTTC.

V gene TRBV19 combines with J gene TRBJ2-2; 8 bases fit TRBD2. The CDR3 loop spans 17 amino acids. Germline CDR1 and CDR2: LNHDA and SQIVND (reference sequence). V trimming: 8 bases; J trimming: 3 bases; junction bases outside the gene matches: 14. Written as DNA, the CDR3 is TGTGCCAGTGGACTAGCTTACCCTGGTGGGTACACCGGGGAGCTGTTTTTT. Amino acids: CASGLAYPGGYTGELFF. The variable domain in full, completed from reference TRBV19 and TRBJ2-2, reads DGGITQSPKYLFRKEGQNVTLSCEQNLNHDAMYWYRQDPGQGLRLIYYSQIVNDFQKGDIAEGYSVSREKKESFPLTVTSAQKNPTAFYLCASGLAYPGGYTGELFFGEGSRLTVL.

J is TRBJ2-2 and V is TRBV11-1; 13 positions match TRBD2. Per germline, CDR1 SGHAT and CDR2 FQDESV (reference sequence). The CDR3 consists of 16 residues. V shed 4 bases and J 5 bases; nucleotides not matched to a gene: 4. The CDR3, as DNA: TGTGCCAGCAGCTCCACTAGCGGGAGGGTAACCGGGGAGCTGTTTTTT. Protein: CASSSTSGRVTGELFF.

This clonotype has at least ten counts. The chain employs TRBV11-1 and TRBJ2-3; 11 bases agree with TRBD2. The CDR3 extends over 15 amino acids. V shed 5 bases, J shed 6 bases, and the junction held 7 bases outside the gene matches. Germline CDR1 reads SGHAT; CDR2 reads FQDESV (reference sequence). In nucleotides, the CDR3 is TGTGCCAGCAGCGTTAGCGGGAGGGCCGAGGATACGCAGTATTTT. Translation gives CASSVSGRAEDTQYF.

This clonotype was counted once. For the CDR3, the DNA is TGCGCCAGCCAGACAGTTCCTAACTATGGCTACACCTTC. Amino acid sequence: CASQTVPNYGYTF. The chain joins TRBV5-1 to TRBJ1-2, with D perhaps TRBD1 (5 bases). Trimming took off 7 bases at V and 0 bases at J, with 10 bases between the two ends. The CDR3 has 13 residues. Germline V gene lookup returns CDR1 SGHRS and CDR2 YFSETQ.

The sample holds many counts of this clonotype. The chain has TRBV20-1 and TRBJ2-2, with D possibly TRBD2 on 5 matching bases. The V gene lost 6 bases and the J gene lost 8 bases, with 19 bases spanning the gap. CDR1 is DFQATT, CDR2 SNEGSKA, per germline (reference sequence). The CDR3 is 14 residues long. The CDR3 nucleotides are TGCAGTGCCACCGGACCACCCTCGGGAGGGGAGCTGTTTTTT. Translation gives CSATGPPSGGELFF.

This clonotype was picked up many times. V gene TRBV7-8 combines with J gene TRBJ2-6; D not certain. In germline, CDR1 is SGHVS, CDR2 FQNEAQ. Trimming stripped 1 base from V and 0 bases from J, with 4 bases between. The CDR3 runs 15 residues. DNA for the CDR3: TGTGCCAGCAGCTTAGGTAGCTCTGGGGCCAACGTCCTGACTTTC. This gives the protein CASSLGSSGANVLTF.

This clonotype was seen many times. V is TRBV7-2 and J is TRBJ2-7; 8 bases agree with TRBD2. J was trimmed by 2 bases and V by 3 bases; bases with no gene match: 21. The CDR3 sequence is 20 residues long. Germline lookup yields CDR1 SGHTA and CDR2 FQGNSA. The CDR3 protein is CASSFAIRREVPKPTYEQYF. Here the CDR3 DNA reads TGTGCCAGCAGCTTCGCCATCCGGCGGGAGGTTCCTAAACCCACCTACGAGCAGTACTTC.

The chain combines TRBV12-3 or TRBV12-4 with TRBJ2-1; 11 nucleotides match TRBD2. The CDR3 has 14 amino acids. After removal of 5 bases from V and 6 bases from J, the junction contained 3 bases not matched to a gene. CDR3 in DNA: TGTGCCAGCAGTATTAGCGGGGGGGGCAATGAGCAGTTCTTC. It specifies CASSISGGGNEQFF.